The clone carrying this T cell receptor (beta chain) was recorded a few times. As yet, its antigen is unknown. Sample-barcoded 5' priming and a J-beta primer mix drove a second PCR of roughly 7 to 11 cycles. From the 5' RACE reads, TCRdb called clonotypes with MiXCR, one entry per CDR3 protein. The table records about 970,000 distinct CDR3 sequences, just over 50% of them present only once. The data stem from a study of blood T cells in healthy people across ages. Notes on the study in general: A strong correlation was seen between TCR beta diversity and naive T cell percentage. Estimated diversity across one million T cells was deemed an underestimate. In long-lived donors, naive CD4+ cell counts and diversity exceeded those of aged donors.

The trim removed 4 bases at V and 4 bases at J, leaving 8 bases unmatched. The CDR3 sequence is 15 residues long. Germline V gives CDR1 LGHDT, CDR2 YNNKEL (reference sequence). The sequenced material came from blood. This chain uses TRBV3-1 with TRBJ2-5; TRBD1 agrees at 8 bases. The clonotype originates from a woman aged 55-69 years in good health. The CDR3 reads CASSPPPDRGETQYF. The CDR3 region has the DNA TGTGCCAGCAGCCCTCCCCCAGACAGGGGAGAGACCCAGTACTTC.